A single sample is the source of the 21 T cell receptor beta chains below, sequenced in a study of control samples from healthy donors and cancer patients. The repertoire was sequenced with immunoSEQ multiplex PCR; TCRdb's copy has only in-frame clones and lacks some. The data hold 230,000 or so clones, with around 94% observed a single time. The material sequenced was blood. The receptors shown here come from a man in his forties or fifties in good health.

The chain joins TRBV4-3 to TRBJ1-5, with D uncertain. V shed 4 bases and J shed 4 bases, with 8 bases lying between them. The CDR3 extends over 13 amino acids. In germline, CDR1 is LGHNA, CDR2 YSLEER. The DNA for the CDR3 is TGCGCCAGCAGCCGAGCACTAAATCAGCCCCAGCATTTT. This codes for CASSRALNQPQHF.

CDR3 bases: TGTGCCAGCAGCCAGTCGGGGGGGATTTACAATGAGCAGTTCTTC. As protein: CASSQSGGIYNEQFF. This chain connects TRBV4-2 to TRBJ2-1; 8 bases fit TRBD2. Germline V gives CDR1 LGHNA, CDR2 YNFKEQ. The J segment lost 4 bases and the V segment lost 3 bases, leaving 5 bases of the junction unmatched. The CDR3 has 15 residues.

The chain combines TRBV6-5 with TRBJ1-1; D is undetermined. Germline V gene lookup returns CDR1 MNHEY and CDR2 SVGAGI. V was pared by 0 bases and J by 5 bases, with 7 bases between. This CDR3 spans 13 amino acids. CDR3 sequence: CASSYSRRTEAFF. The CDR3 DNA reads as TGTGCCAGCAGTTACTCGAGAAGGACTGAAGCTTTCTTT.

V is TRBV15 and J is TRBJ2-7, with TRBD1 identical over 9 bases. This CDR3 contains 13 residues. After removal of 6 bases from V and 2 bases from J, the junction contained 2 bases not matched to a gene. The germline V gene has CDR1 LNHNV and CDR2 YYDKDF (reference sequence). The CDR3 sequence is CATRGQGPYEQYF. In DNA, the CDR3 is TGTGCCACCAGAGGACAGGGGCCCTACGAGCAGTACTTC.

The V gene is TRBV29-1, the J gene TRBJ1-3; 9 bases agree with TRBD1. CDR3 length equals 14 residues. Germline loops: CDR1 SQVTM, CDR2 ANQGSEA. V lost 6 bases to trimming and J lost 3 bases; unmatched junction nucleotides: 6. CDR3 DNA: TGCAGCGTCAACAGGGGGCTGAGTGGAAACACCATATATTTT. Translating gives CSVNRGLSGNTIYF.

This chain joins TRBV14 and TRBJ1-1; 12 bases match TRBD1. Germline V lookup: CDR1 SGHDN, CDR2 FVKESK. The CDR3 is made up of 16 amino acids. V gave up 4 bases and J gave up 4 bases; unmatched junction bases: 7. The CDR3 DNA is TGTGCCAGCAGCCGCGGGACAGGGGGCGATTTCACTGAAGCTTTCTTT. It translates to CASSRGTGGDFTEAFF.

The chain links TRBV24-1 to TRBJ1-2, with 8 bases fitting TRBD1. The CDR3 consists of 14 residues. With 4 bases clipped from V and 4 bases from J, the junction kept 4 bases outside the gene matches. The germline gives CDR1 KGHDR, CDR2 SFDVKD. The CDR3 region has the DNA TGTGCCACCAGTGAGACGGACAGGGTCTATGGCTACACCTTC. The encoded protein is CATSETDRVYGYTF.

This clone appeared once. The chain couples TRBV18 to TRBJ1-1; TRBD1 might be the D (5 bases). V was cut by 4 bases and J by 1 base, with 10 bases left in between. CDR1 is KGHSH, CDR2 LQKENI, per germline. This CDR3 has 14 residues. CDR3 bases: TGTGCCAGCTCACGGGGACGGCAGAACACTGAAGCTTTCTTT. Residues: CASSRGRQNTEAFF.

The J gene is TRBJ2-2, the V gene TRBV2; 9 positions match TRBD2. This CDR3 contains 15 residues. The V gene end was trimmed by 10 bases and the J gene end by 8 bases; junction bases not matched to a gene: 14. Germline V gene lookup returns CDR1 SNHLY and CDR2 FYNNEI. The CDR3 protein is CAISTSGTSFGELFF. In nucleotides, the CDR3 is TGTGCCATTTCGACTAGCGGCACCTCCTTTGGGGAGCTGTTTTTT.

This chain joins TRBV5-1 and TRBJ1-5; TRBD1 might be the D (6 bases). Germline CDR1 reads SGHRS; CDR2 reads YFSETQ. With 4 bases removed from V and 7 bases from J, the gap between germline ends came to 12 bases. This CDR3 has 13 residues. CDR3 coding DNA: TGCGCCAGCAGCCCAGGGGTGGGGCAGCCCCAGCATTTT. Amino acid sequence: CASSPGVGQPQHF.

The CDR3 bases are TGTGCCAGCAGCCGGGACAGCTCAACTAATGAAAAACTGTTTTTT. It yields the protein CASSRDSSTNEKLFF. V and J are TRBV7-8 and TRBJ1-4; 7 nucleotides align to TRBD1. Germline trimming cut 5 bases from V and 0 bases from J; bases unmatched to any gene: 3. The CDR3 covers 15 residues. Germline values: CDR1 SGHVS, CDR2 FQNEAQ. The full variable domain, completed using reference TRBV7-8 and TRBJ1-4, is GAGVSQSPRYKVAKRGQDVALRCDPISGHVSLFWYQQALGQGPEFLTYFQNEAQLDKSGLPSDRFFAERPEGSVSTLKIQRTQQEDSAVYLCASSRDSSTNEKLFFGSGTQLSVL.

The rearrangement links TRBV24-1 to TRBJ2-2; no definite D call. This CDR3 is built from 14 residues. V dropped 1 base and J dropped 6 bases, with 8 bases sitting between them. Germline loops: CDR1 KGHDR, CDR2 SFDVKD. The CDR3 reads CATSDFGTAGELFF. The CDR3 DNA reads as TGTGCCACCAGTGATTTCGGTACGGCCGGGGAGCTGTTTTTT.

V gene TRBV3-1 (or the pseudogene TRBV3-2) combines with J gene TRBJ1-1, with D unresolved. The CDR3 consists of 16 residues. CDR1 and CDR2 (germline): LGHDT, YNNKEL (reference sequence). Trimming cost V 5 bases and J 1 base, with 17 bases left between them. The chain's CDR3 is CASSYKGRVQNTEAFF. The CDR3 bases are TGTGCCAGCAGCTACAAAGGGAGGGTCCAGAACACTGAAGCTTTCTTT.

CDR3 sequence: CASSSRTGGNEKLFF. The CDR3 DNA follows: TGTGCCAGTAGTAGCCGGACAGGGGGAAATGAAAAACTGTTTTTT. V is TRBV19 and J is TRBJ1-4; 10 bases line up with TRBD1. The V and J ends lost 4 bases and 5 bases, in that order; junction bases with no gene match: 4. CDR1 LNHDA and CDR2 SQIVND come from the germline V gene (reference sequence). The CDR3 is 15 amino acids.

The V call is TRBV10-3, the J call TRBJ1-2; D is perhaps TRBD1 (6 bases). The germline V gene has CDR1 ENHRY and CDR2 SYGVKD. The CDR3 consists of 11 residues. V shed 6 bases and J shed 10 bases, with 12 bases lying between them. The CDR3 spells CAISPGQLYTF. The CDR3 DNA sequence: TGTGCCATCAGCCCGGGACAACTCTACACCTTC.

The gene calls are TRBV5-8 and TRBJ2-7; D remains unclear. The CDR3 consists of 14 residues. Trimming removed 1 base at V and 2 bases at J, with 10 bases between. The germline V gene encodes CDR1 SGHTS and CDR2 YDEGEE. In DNA, the CDR3 is TGTGCCAGCAGCTTGTGGGCCGGGCCCTACGAGCAGTACGTC. Protein sequence: CASSLWAGPYEQYV.

The chain carries TRBV18 and TRBJ1-5; possible D gene TRBD1, 6 bases. Germline CDR1 KGHSH, CDR2 LQKENI. This CDR3 is 14 amino acids long. The V and J ends lost 3 bases and 7 bases respectively, with 13 bases between them. CDR3 DNA: TGTGCCAGCTCACCGTACAGGGTGGGGCAGCCCCAGCATTTT. Translation: CASSPYRVGQPQHF.

This clone appeared a single time. One end of the junction fails to match germline, which may point to a read error. The chain is built from TRBV28 and TRBJ1-1; 10 bases map to TRBD1. Germline values: CDR1 MDHEN, CDR2 SYDVKM. The CDR3 loop spans 14 amino acids. This CDR3 is CASRPSGTGAEVTF. CDR3 nucleotide sequence: TGTGCCAGCAGACCATCCGGGACAGGGGCCGAGGTGACCTTT.

The V call is TRBV11-2, the J call TRBJ2-7; 8 positions agree with TRBD1. Looked up from germline, CDR1 is SGHAT and CDR2 is FQNNGV. V lost 0 bases and J lost 5; bases outside the gene matches: 6. This CDR3 region has 15 residues. The CDR3 here is CASSLDFTGGHEQYV. In DNA, the CDR3 is TGTGCCAGCAGCTTAGACTTTACAGGGGGACACGAGCAGTACGTC.

This chain links TRBV5-5 with TRBJ1-2, with TRBD1 as a possible D gene (6 bases). Germline V gene sequence: CDR1 SGHKS, CDR2 YYEKEE (reference sequence). The CDR3 has 13 amino acids. Trimming stripped 4 bases from V and 6 bases from J, with 13 bases between. The CDR3 DNA is TGTGCCAGCAGCCTTCCACAGGGACATGGCTACACCTTC. Residues: CASSLPQGHGYTF.

The CDR3 sequence is CASSLRRQETQYF. As DNA, the CDR3 is TGTGCCAGTAGTCTGCGGAGACAAGAGACCCAGTACTTC. The J gene is TRBJ2-5, the V gene TRBV19, with no clear D. The V end lost 5 bases, the J end lost 2 bases, and 9 bases lay between the germline ends. The germline CDR1 and CDR2 sequences are LNHDA and SQIVND (reference sequence). The CDR3 loop spans 13 amino acids.